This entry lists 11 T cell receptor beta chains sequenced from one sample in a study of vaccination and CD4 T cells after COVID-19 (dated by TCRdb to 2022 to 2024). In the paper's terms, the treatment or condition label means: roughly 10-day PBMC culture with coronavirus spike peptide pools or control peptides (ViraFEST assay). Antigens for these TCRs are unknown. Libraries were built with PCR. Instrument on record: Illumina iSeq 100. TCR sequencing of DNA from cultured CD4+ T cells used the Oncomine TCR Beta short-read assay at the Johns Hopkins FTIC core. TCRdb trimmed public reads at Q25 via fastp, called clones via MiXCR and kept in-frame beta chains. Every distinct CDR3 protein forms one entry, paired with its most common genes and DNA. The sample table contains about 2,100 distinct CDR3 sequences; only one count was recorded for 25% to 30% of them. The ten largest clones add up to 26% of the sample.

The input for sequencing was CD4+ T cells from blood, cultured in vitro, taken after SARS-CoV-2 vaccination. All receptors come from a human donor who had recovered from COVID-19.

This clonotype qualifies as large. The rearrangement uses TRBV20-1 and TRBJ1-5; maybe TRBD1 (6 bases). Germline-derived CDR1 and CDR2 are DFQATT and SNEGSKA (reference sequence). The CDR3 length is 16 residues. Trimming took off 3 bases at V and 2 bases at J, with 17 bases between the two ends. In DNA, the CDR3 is TGCAGTGCTAGTCTGTCAGGGGAGGTCCGCAATCAGCCCCAGCATTTT. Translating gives CSASLSGEVRNQPQHF.

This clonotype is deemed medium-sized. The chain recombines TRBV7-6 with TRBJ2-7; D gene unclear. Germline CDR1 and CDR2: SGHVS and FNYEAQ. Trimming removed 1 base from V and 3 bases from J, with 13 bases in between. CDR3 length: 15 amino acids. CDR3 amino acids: CASSLGAAGVYEQYF. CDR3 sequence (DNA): TGTGCCAGCAGCTTAGGGGCGGCCGGAGTCTACGAGCAGTACTTC.

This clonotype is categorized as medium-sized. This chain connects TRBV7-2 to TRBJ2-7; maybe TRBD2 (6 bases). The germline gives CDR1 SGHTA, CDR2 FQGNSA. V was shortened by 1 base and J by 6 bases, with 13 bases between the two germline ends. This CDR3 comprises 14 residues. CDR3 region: CASSLDRGAGEQYF. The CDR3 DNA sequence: TGTGCCAGCAGCTTAGACCGCGGGGCTGGCGAGCAGTACTTC.

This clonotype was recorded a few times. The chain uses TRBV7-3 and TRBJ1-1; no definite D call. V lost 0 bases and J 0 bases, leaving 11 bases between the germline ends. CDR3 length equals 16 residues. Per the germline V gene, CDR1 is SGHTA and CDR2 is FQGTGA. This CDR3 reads CASSLTTGYMNTEAFF. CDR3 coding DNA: TGTGCCAGCAGCTTAACAACGGGCTACATGAACACTGAAGCTTTCTTT.

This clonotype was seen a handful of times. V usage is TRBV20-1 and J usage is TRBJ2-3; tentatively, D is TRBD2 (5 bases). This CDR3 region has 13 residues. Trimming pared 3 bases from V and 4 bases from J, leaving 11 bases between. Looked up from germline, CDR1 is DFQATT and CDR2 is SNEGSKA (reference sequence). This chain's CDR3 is CSASSGKADTQYF. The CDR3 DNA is TGCAGTGCTAGTTCGGGGAAGGCAGATACGCAGTATTTT.

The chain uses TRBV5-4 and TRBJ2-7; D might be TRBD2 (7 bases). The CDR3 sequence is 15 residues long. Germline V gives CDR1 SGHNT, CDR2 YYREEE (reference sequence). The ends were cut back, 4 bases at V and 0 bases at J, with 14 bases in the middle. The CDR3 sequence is CASSTMGGASYEQYF. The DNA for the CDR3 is TGTGCCAGCAGCACCATGGGGGGGGCCTCCTACGAGCAGTACTTC.

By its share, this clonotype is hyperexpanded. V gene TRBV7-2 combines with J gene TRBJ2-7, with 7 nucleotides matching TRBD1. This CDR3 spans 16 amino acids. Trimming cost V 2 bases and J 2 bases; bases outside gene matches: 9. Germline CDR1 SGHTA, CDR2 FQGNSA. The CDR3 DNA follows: TGTGCCAGCAGCTTACAGGGACAGCGACCCACCTACGAGCAGTACTTC. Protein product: CASSLQGQRPTYEQYF.

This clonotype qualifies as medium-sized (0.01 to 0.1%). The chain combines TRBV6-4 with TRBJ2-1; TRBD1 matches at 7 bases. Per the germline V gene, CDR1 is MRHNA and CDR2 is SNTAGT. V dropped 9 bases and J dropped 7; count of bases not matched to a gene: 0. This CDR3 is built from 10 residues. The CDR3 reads CARQGNEQFF. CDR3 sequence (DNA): TGTGCCAGACAGGGGAATGAGCAGTTCTTC.

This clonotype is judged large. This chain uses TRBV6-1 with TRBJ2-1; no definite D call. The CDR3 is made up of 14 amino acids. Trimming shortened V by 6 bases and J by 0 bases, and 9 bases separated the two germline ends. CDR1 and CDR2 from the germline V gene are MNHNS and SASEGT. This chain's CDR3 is CASRDPSSYNEQFF. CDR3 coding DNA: TGTGCCAGCAGGGACCCGAGCTCCTACAATGAGCAGTTCTTC.

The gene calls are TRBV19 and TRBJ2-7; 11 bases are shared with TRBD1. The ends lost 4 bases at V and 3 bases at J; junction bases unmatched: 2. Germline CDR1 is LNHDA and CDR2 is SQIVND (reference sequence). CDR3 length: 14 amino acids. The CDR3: CASSTGTGGYEQYF. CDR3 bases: TGTGCCAGTAGTACTGGGACAGGGGGCTACGAGCAGTACTTC.

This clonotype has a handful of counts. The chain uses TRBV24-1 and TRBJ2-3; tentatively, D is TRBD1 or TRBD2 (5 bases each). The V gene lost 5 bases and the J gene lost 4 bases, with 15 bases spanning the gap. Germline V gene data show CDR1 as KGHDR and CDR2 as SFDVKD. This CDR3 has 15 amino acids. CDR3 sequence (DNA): TGTGCCACCAGTGTGTCTGGGGGAAGGGCAGATACGCAGTATTTT. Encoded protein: CATSVSGGRADTQYF.